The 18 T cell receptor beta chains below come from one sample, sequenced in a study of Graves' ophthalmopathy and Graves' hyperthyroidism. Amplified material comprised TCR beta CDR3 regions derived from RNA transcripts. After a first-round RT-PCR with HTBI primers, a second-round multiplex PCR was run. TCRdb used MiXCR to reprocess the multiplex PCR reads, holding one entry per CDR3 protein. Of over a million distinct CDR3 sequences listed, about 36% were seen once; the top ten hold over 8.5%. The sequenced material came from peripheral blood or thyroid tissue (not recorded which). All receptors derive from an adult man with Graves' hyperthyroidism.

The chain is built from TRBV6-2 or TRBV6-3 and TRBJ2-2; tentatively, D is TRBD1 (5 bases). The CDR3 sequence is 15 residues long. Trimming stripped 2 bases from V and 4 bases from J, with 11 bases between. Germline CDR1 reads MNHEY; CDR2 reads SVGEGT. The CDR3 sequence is CASSYVGQGTGELFF. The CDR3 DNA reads TGTGCCAGCAGTTACGTTGGACAAGGCACCGGGGAGCTGTTTTTT.

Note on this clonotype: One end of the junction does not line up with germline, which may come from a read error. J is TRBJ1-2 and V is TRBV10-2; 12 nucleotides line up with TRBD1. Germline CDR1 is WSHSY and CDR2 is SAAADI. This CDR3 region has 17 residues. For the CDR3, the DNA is TGTGCCAGCTCGCCCGGGACAGGGGGCGATGGCGACTATGGCTACACCTTC. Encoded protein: CASSPGTGGDGDYGYTF.

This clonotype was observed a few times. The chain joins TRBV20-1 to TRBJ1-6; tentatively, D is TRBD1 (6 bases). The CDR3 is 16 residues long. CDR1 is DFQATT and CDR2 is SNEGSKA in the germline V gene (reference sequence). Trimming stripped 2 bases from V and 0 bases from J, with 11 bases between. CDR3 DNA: TGCAGTGCTAGATTCCAGGGGAGCTCCTATAATTCACCCCTCCACTTT. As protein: CSARFQGSSYNSPLHF.

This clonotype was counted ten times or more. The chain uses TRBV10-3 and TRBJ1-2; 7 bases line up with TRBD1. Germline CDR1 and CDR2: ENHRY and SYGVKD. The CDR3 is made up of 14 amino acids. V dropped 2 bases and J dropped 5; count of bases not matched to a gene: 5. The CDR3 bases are TGTGCCATCAGTGAGGGACAGGCTGGTTATGGCTACACCTTC. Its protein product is CAISEGQAGYGYTF.

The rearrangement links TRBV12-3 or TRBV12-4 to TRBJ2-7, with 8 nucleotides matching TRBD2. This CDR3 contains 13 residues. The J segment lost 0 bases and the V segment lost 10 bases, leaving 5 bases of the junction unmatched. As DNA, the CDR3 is TGTGCCACCACACTAGCGGACTCCTACGAGCAGTACTTC. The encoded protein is CATTLADSYEQYF.

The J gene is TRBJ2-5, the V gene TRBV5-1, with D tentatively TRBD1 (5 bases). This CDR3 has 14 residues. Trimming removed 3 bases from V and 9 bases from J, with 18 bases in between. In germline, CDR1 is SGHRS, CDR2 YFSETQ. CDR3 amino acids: CASSSGIGQQPQYF. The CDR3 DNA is TGCGCCAGCAGCTCAGGGATAGGGCAGCAGCCCCAGTACTTC.

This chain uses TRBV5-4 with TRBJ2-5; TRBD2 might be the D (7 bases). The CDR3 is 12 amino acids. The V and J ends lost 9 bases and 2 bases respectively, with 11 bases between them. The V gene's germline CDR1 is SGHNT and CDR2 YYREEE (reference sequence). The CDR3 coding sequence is TGTGCCAACCGGGGGGCACAAGAGACCCAGTACTTC. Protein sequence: CANRGAQETQYF.

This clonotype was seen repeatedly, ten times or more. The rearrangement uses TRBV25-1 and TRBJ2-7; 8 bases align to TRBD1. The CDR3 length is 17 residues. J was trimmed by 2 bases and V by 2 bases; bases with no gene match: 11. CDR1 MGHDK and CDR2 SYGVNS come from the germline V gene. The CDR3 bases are TGTGCCAGCAGTGAAGGACAGGGCAGTGGTGTCCCCTACGAGCAGTACTTC. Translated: CASSEGQGSGVPYEQYF.

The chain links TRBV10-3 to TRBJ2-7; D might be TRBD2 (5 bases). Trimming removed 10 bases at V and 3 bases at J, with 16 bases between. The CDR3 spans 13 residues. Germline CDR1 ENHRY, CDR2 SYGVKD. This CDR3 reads CASNVNAGYEQYF. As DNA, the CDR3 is TGTGCCAGCAACGTTAATGCGGGCTACGAGCAGTACTTC.

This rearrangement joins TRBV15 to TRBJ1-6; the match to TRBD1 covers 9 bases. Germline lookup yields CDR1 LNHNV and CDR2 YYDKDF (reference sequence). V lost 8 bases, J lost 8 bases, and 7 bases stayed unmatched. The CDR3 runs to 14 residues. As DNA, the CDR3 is TGTGCCACCGAGAGGGACAGGGAGGATTCACCCCTCCACTTT. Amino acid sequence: CATERDREDSPLHF.

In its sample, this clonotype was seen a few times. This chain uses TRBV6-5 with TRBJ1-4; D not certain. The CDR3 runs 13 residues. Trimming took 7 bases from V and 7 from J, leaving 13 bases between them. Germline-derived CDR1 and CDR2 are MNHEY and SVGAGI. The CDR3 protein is CASNSGGSEKLFF. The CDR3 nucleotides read TGTGCCAGCAATTCAGGAGGTTCTGAAAAACTGTTTTTT.

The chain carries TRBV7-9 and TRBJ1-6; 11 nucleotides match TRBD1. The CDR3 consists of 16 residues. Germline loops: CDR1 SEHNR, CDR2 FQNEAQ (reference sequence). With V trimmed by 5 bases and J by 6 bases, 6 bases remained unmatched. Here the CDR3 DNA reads TGTGCCAGCAGCCCCGGCGGGACAGGGGGTAATTCACCCCTCCACTTT. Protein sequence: CASSPGGTGGNSPLHF.

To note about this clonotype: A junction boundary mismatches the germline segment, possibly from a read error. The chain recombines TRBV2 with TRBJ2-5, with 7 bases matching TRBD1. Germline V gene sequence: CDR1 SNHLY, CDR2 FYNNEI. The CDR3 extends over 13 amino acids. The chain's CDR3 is CAGSSTTGETQYF. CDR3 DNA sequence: TGTGCCGGCAGTTCGACGACAGGGGAGACCCAGTACTTC. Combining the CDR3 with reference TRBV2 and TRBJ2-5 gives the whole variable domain EPEVTQTPSHQVTQMGQEVILRCVPISNHLYFYWYRQILGQKVEFLVSFYNNEISEKSEIFDDQFSVERPDGSNFTLKIRSTKLEDSAMYFCAGSSTTGETQYFGPGTRLLVL.

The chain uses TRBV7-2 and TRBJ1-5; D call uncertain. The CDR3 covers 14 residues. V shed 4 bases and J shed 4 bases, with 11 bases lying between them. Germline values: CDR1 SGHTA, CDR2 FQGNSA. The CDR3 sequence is CASSSGSWNQPQHF. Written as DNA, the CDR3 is TGTGCCAGCAGCTCGGGAAGTTGGAATCAGCCCCAGCATTTT.

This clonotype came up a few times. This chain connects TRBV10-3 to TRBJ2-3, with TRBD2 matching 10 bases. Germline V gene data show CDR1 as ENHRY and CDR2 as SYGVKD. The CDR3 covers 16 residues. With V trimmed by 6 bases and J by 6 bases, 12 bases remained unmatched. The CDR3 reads CAIRSTSGQNRDTQYF. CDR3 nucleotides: TGTGCCATCAGATCGACTAGCGGGCAAAATAGGGATACGCAGTATTTT.

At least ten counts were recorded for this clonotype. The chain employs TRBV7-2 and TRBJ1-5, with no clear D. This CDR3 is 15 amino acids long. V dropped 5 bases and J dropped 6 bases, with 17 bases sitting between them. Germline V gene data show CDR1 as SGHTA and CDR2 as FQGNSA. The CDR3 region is CASSPRGQFGQPQHF. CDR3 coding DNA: TGTGCCAGCAGCCCCAGAGGGCAGTTCGGTCAGCCCCAGCATTTT. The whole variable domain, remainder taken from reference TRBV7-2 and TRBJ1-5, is GAGVSQSPSNKVTEKGKDVELRCDPISGHTALYWYRQSLGQGLEFLIYFQGNSAPDKSGLPSDRFSAERTGGSVSTLTIQRTQQEDSAVYLCASSPRGQFGQPQHFGDGTRLSIL.

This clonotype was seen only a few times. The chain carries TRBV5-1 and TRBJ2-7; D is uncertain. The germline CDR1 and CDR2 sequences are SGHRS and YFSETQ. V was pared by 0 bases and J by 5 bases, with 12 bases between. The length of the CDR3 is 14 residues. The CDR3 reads CASSLGGLLHEQYF. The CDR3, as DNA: TGCGCCAGCAGCTTGGGAGGTCTGTTACACGAGCAGTACTTC. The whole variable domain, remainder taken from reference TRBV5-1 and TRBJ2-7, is KAGVTQTPRYLIKTRGQQVTLSCSPISGHRSVSWYQQTPGQGLQFLFEYFSETQRNKGNFPGRFSGRQFSNSRSEMNVSTLELGDSALYLCASSLGGLLHEQYFGPGTRLTVT.

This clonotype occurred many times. The CDR3 region is CASSGGGHMAFF. As DNA, the CDR3 is TGTGCCAGCAGTGGAGGTGGACACATGGCTTTCTTT. The chain employs TRBV27 and TRBJ1-1, with a possible D match to TRBD1 (5 bases). The CDR3 has 12 residues. CDR1 is MNHEY and CDR2 is SMNVEV in the germline V gene (reference sequence). V dropped 5 bases and J dropped 11 bases, with 15 bases sitting between them.